This TCR beta chain stems from a study of shared clonotypes between healthy human individuals. Findings and limits, study-wide: Non-shared clonotypes had lower generation probabilities than clonotypes shared by all four sorted-subset donors.

Sequencing was performed with immunoSEQ multiplex PCR; in TCRdb, only in-frame clones are kept and a portion is missing. The sample carries 2 million to 3 million clones, over 85% recorded once. With respect to this clone: Its antigen is still unknown.

CDR3 length: 13 residues. Germline lookup yields CDR1 SGHKS and CDR2 YYEKEE (reference sequence). Trimming removed 2 bases at V and 4 bases at J, with 9 bases between. This receptor was identified in a man younger than 35 in good health. Some clones in this sample may be carry-over from other donors' samples. The chain has TRBV5-5 and TRBJ1-1; a weak D match, TRBD1 (5 bases). Input material: naive CD4+ T cells from PBMCs. Noted subset: CD45RA+ positively selected. This chain's CDR3 is CASSFTRVTEAFF. CDR3 in DNA: TGTGCCAGCAGCTTTACCAGGGTCACTGAAGCTTTCTTT.